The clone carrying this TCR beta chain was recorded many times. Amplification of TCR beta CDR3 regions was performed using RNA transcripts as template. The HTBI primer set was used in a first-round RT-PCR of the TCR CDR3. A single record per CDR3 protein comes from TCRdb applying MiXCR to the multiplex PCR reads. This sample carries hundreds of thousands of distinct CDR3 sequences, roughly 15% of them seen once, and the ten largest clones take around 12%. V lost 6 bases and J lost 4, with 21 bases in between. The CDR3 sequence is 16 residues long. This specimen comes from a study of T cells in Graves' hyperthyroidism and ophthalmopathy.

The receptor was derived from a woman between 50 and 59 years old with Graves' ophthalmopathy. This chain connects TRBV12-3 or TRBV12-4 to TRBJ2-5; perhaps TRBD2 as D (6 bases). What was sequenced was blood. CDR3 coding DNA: TGTGCCAGCAGCCGTAACTCCGGGACTGGAGGAGAGACCCAGTACTTC. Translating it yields CASSRNSGTGGETQYF.